This is a list of T cell receptor beta chains from one sample in a study of cytomegalovirus exposure and HLA in healthy donors. The table came from immunoSEQ multiplex PCR; TCRdb's copy has only in-frame clones and leaves some out. The sample has some 120,000 clones, around three quarters seen once; the top ten hold about 13%. The sequenced sample was PBMCs. Source of these receptors: a woman in her thirties or forties in good health and CMV-seropositive. CDR3s include the opening cysteine and the closing phenylalanine or tryptophan. A D gene is named only where the DNA matches it firmly. Size tells how often a clone was seen (once, few, many) or the class of an expanded clone, and some rows leave it out.

>TRBD2|.|TRBV6-1|TRBJ2-3
TGTGCCAGCAGTGAAAGCGGGAGTGGGGCAGATACGCAGTATTTT
CASSESGSGADTQYF
>.|.|TRBV9|TRBJ2-5
TGTGCCAGCAGCATAGCAGGGGAAGAGACCCAGTACTTC
CASSIAGEETQYF
>TRBD2|few|TRBV2|TRBJ2-4
TGTGCCAGCAGAGACACTGGACTAGCGGGAGGGGGCATTCAGTACTTC
CASRDTGLAGGGIQYF
>.|.|TRBV11-3|TRBJ2-5
TGTGCCAGCAGCTTACCGGGACTAACCCCGGGCCAGGACAGGGAGGCGACCCAGTACTTC
CASSLPGLTPGQDREATQYF
>TRBD2|.|TRBV2|TRBJ2-3
TGTGCCAGCAGTGAAACTGGCGGGAGGGCCTTAGATACGCAGTATTTT
CASSETGGRALDTQYF
>TRBD2|.|TRBV5-1|TRBJ2-1
TGCGCCAGCAGCCGGGACTCCGGGACTAGCGGGAGGCCAGAGTACAATGAGCAGTTCTTC
CASSRDSGTSGRPEYNEQFF
>TRBD1|.|TRBV10-3|TRBJ2-7
TGTGCCATCAGTCTTACCGGGACAGGGATAAACGAGCAGTACTTC
CAISLTGTGINEQYF
>.|.|TRBV5-8|TRBJ1-6
TGTGCCAGCAGTCCTGGGACTAAGGAGCGAGCTAATTCACCCCTCCACTTT
CASSPGTKERANSPLHF
>.|few|TRBV11-1|TRBJ2-1
TGTGCCAGCAGCTTTAAACAGGTCCTCCTCTACAATGAGCAGTTCTTC
CASSFKQVLLYNEQFF
>.|.|TRBV21-1|TRBJ2-3
TGTGCCAGCCTCGCGGAAGGAACAGATACGCAGTATTTT
CASLAEGTDTQYF
>TRBD1|.|TRBV6-5|TRBJ2-7
TGTGCCAGCAGTTGGGGGACAGACGTCAACGAGCAGTACTTC
CASSWGTDVNEQYF
>TRBD2|.|TRBV10-3|TRBJ2-3
TGTGCCATCAGAGATAGACAAGCGGGAGGGACTTTTCCCACAGATACGCAGTATTTT
CAIRDRQAGGTFPTDTQYF
>TRBD2|.|TRBV7-9|TRBJ2-3
TGTGCCAGCAGCCCGTCTAGCGGGTGGGGCACAGATACGCAGTATTTT
CASSPSSGWGTDTQYF
>.|.|TRBV2|TRBJ2-7
TGTGCCAGCACCGAAAGGGCAGGGATTGCCTACGAGCAGTACTTC
CASTERAGIAYEQYF
>.|.|TRBV2|TRBJ1-5
TGTGCCAGCAGTAGGGACAACAATCAGCCCCAGCATTTT
CASSRDNNQPQHF
>.|.|TRBV28|TRBJ1-2
TGTGCCAGCAGTCTGATCTCAGATCGGGATGGCTACACCTTC
CASSLISDRDGYTF
>.|.|TRBV6-6|TRBJ2-1
TGTGCCAGCAATAGGGCGGGATCCTACAATGAGCAGTTCTTC
CASNRAGSYNEQFF
>TRBD2|few|TRBV5-4|TRBJ2-1
TGTGCCAGCAGCCACGGACTAGCGGGAGTCAATGAGCAGTTCTTC
CASSHGLAGVNEQFF
>.|.|TRBV28|TRBJ1-1
TGTGCCAGCAGTTTATTTCACATGAATACTGAAGCTTTCTTT
CASSLFHMNTEAFF
>.|.|TRBV7-3|TRBJ2-3
TGTGCCAGCAGCTTAACAAGGGGTAGCACAGATACGCAGTATTTT
CASSLTRGSTDTQYF
>.|.|TRBV5-1|TRBJ1-4
TGCGCCAGCAGCTCACTACAGGGCACTAATGAAAAACTGTTTTTT
CASSSLQGTNEKLFF
>TRBD1|.|TRBV7-9|TRBJ1-1
TGTGCCAGCAGCGTCGACAGGGGATTAACCTTGGACACTGAAGCTTTCTTT
CASSVDRGLTLDTEAFF
>.|.|TRBV10-1|TRBJ2-1
TGCGCCAGCAGTGAGTCCGCGGGTGAGCAGTTCTTC
CASSESAGEQFF
>.|.|TRBV5-1|TRBJ1-4
TGCGCCAGCAGCTTGGTAGGTGGGGAGACTGAAAAACTGTTTTTT
CASSLVGGETEKLFF
>.|.|TRBV19|TRBJ2-2
TGTGCCAGTAGTATCGCGGATACCGGGGAGCTGTTTTTT
CASSIADTGELFF
>TRBD2|.|TRBV6-1|TRBJ2-1
TGTGCCAGCAGTGTGACTAGCGGGAGCCACAATGAGCAGTTCTTC
CASSVTSGSHNEQFF
>TRBD2|.|TRBV19|TRBJ2-7
TGTGCCAGTAGTGGAGGATTTTCTAGCGGGACCGCCTACGAGCAGTACTTC
CASSGGFSSGTAYEQYF
>.|.|TRBV2|TRBJ1-5
TGTGCCAGCAGTGAGTCGGGGGGGGTTAAGGATCAGCCCCAGCATTTT
CASSESGGVKDQPQHF
>TRBD2|.|TRBV28|TRBJ2-6
TGTGCCAGCAGTCCCCTAGCGGGAGGTGGTGGGGCCAACGTCCTGACTTTC
CASSPLAGGGGANVLTF
>TRBD1|.|TRBV7-6|TRBJ2-5
TGTGCCAGCAGCTTAGGACAGGGCATCAAAGAGACCCAGTACTTC
CASSLGQGIKETQYF
>TRBD2|few|TRBV7-6|TRBJ2-3
TGTGCCAGCAGCTCATCTGGGCTAGCGGTGAGCACAGATACGCAGTATTTT
CASSSSGLAVSTDTQYF
>.|.|TRBV27|TRBJ1-2
TGTGCCAGCAGTCCCGCCGGGAGTATCAGCGGCTACACCTTC
CASSPAGSISGYTF
>.|.|TRBV2|TRBJ2-6
TGTGCCAGCCGCGGTGGGGCCAACGTCCTGACTTTC
CASRGGANVLTF
>.|.|TRBV5-4|TRBJ1-4
TGTGCCAGCAGCTTGGGGCGGGGGAATGAAAAACTGTTTTTT
CASSLGRGNEKLFF
>TRBD1|.|TRBV28|TRBJ2-2
TGTGCCACCGCAAGAGGGGGCGTGGGCACCGGGGAGCTGTTTTTT
CATARGGVGTGELFF
>.|.|TRBV28|TRBJ2-1
TGTGCCAGCAGTTCCACTGTGACAGGGAGGAATGAGCAGTTCTTC
CASSSTVTGRNEQFF
>TRBD2|.|TRBV27|TRBJ2-7
TGTGCCAGCAGTTTAACCCAAGGGACTAGCGGGAGAAACGAGCAGTACTTC
CASSLTQGTSGRNEQYF
>.|.|TRBV5-4|TRBJ2-3
TGTGCCAGCAAGAGCAGGAGGGATAGCACAGATACGCAGTATTTT
CASKSRRDSTDTQYF
>TRBD2|few|TRBV7-3|TRBJ2-4
TGTGCCAGCAGCGCCACTAGCGGGAGAGGCATTCAGTACTTC
CASSATSGRGIQYF
>TRBD2|few|TRBV12-5|TRBJ2-1
TGTGCTAGTGGTTGGACTAGTGGTAGTGAGCAGTTCTTC
CASGWTSGSEQFF
>.|.|TRBV5-1|TRBJ2-1
TGCGCCAGCAGCGAGGGACTTCTTAATGAGCAGTTCTTC
CASSEGLLNEQFF
>TRBD2|.|TRBV19|TRBJ2-7
TGTGCCAGTAGTAGATCGATGGGAGGGACCTACGAGCAGTACTTC
CASSRSMGGTYEQYF
>.|.|TRBV19|TRBJ1-2
TGTGCCAGTACCAGAACGGCGGGCCGAAGGGATGGCTACACCTTC
CASTRTAGRRDGYTF
>.|.|TRBV5-4|TRBJ1-6
TGTGCCAGCAGCTGGGGGGGCTCCTATAATTCACCCCTCCACTTT
CASSWGGSYNSPLHF
>TRBD1|.|TRBV5-5|TRBJ1-2
TGTGCCAGCAGCTTCGGACAGGGGGAAAACTATGGCTACACCTTC
CASSFGQGENYGYTF
>.|.|TRBV28|TRBJ2-3
TGTGCCAGCAGTTTATTAGCCCCCACAGATACGCAGTATTTT
CASSLLAPTDTQYF
>.|.|TRBV19|TRBJ2-2
TGTGCCAGTAGTATCGGGTCTACCCTTCCAGGGGAGCTGTTTTTT
CASSIGSTLPGELFF
>.|.|TRBV27|TRBJ2-2
TGTGCCAGCAGCCTCCGGGGAACGAACACCGGGGAGCTGTTTTTT
CASSLRGTNTGELFF
>TRBD1|.|TRBV18|TRBJ1-6
TGTGCCAGCTCACCAAGGGGACAGGGGTATTCACCCCTCCACTTT
CASSPRGQGYSPLHF
>.|.|TRBV5-1|TRBJ2-2
TGCGCCAGCAGCCAGTCGACAGCCGGGGAGCTGTTTTTT
CASSQSTAGELFF
>.|few|TRBV5-1|TRBJ1-1
TGCGCCAGCAGCTTGGGGGGGCCCACTGAAGCTTTCTTT
CASSLGGPTEAFF
>.|.|TRBV5-1|TRBJ2-7
TGCGCCAGCAGCGAGGGCCCACACGACGAGCAGTACTTC
CASSEGPHDEQYF
>TRBD1|.|TRBV25-1|TRBJ1-1
TGTGCCAGCACTGGGACAGGACGGAACACTGAAGCTTTCTTT
CASTGTGRNTEAFF
>.|.|TRBV5-1|TRBJ1-2
TGCGCCAGCAGCCTCGAGGGCTATGGCTACACCTTC
CASSLEGYGYTF
>.|.|TRBV11-2|TRBJ1-2
TGTGCCAGCAGCCCAGGGGTGAGCTATGGCTACACCTTC
CASSPGVSYGYTF
>.|.|TRBV4-2|TRBJ1-3
TGTGCCAGCAGCCTATTAGGGGATTCCTCTGGAAACACCATATATTTT
CASSLLGDSSGNTIYF
>.|once|TRBV6-5|TRBJ2-7
TGTGCCAGCTTTAGCCCCTCCTACGAGCAGTACTTC
CASFSPSYEQYF
>TRBD2|.|TRBV4-1|TRBJ2-3
TGCGCCAGCAGCCAAGATAGGGAGGGAGATACGCAGTATTTT
CASSQDREGDTQYF
>.|.|TRBV7-3|TRBJ2-2
TGTGCCAGCAGCCCGCGGACTGACACCGGGGAGCTGTTTTTT
CASSPRTDTGELFF
>TRBD2|.|TRBV14|TRBJ2-3
TGTGCCAGCAGCCGAGGACTAGCGGGAGCAGATACGCAGTATTTT
CASSRGLAGADTQYF